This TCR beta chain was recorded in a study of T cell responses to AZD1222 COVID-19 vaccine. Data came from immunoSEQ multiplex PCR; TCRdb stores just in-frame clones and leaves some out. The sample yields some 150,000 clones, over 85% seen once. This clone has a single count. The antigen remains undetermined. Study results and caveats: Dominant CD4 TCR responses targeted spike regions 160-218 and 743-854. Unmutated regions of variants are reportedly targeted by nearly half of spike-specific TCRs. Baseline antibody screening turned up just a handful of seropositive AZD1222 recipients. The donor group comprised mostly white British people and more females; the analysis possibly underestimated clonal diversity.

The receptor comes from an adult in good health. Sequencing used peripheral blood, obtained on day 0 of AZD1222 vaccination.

CDR3 in amino acids: CASRRTGGFSEQFF. The CDR3 DNA is TGTGCCAGCAGACGCACAGGGGGCTTCAGTGAGCAGTTCTTC. The chain links TRBV7-9 to TRBJ2-1; TRBD1 matches 9 bases. CDR1 SEHNR and CDR2 FQNEAQ come from the germline V gene (reference sequence). There are 14 residues in the CDR3. The V segment lost 6 bases and the J segment 9 bases; nucleotides outside the gene matches: 9.